The 32 T cell receptor beta chains listed next were all sequenced from one sample in a study of T cell responses to AZD1222 COVID-19 vaccine (TCRdb year 2021). Preparation of the library involved the immunoSEQ multiplex PCR assay. Sourced from immuneACCESS, this table was stored by TCRdb with only in-frame sequences that have V and J called. A share of the clones is absent; for the studies checked, an unresolved V gene accounts for under half, and the remainder has no known explanation. This sample lists under 150,000 clones; 93% were detected once. The biggest ten clones account for 0.91% of the sample. Explained via the paper, the time point label denotes: baseline before first vaccination. Specimen: peripheral blood, collected on day 0 of AZD1222 vaccination. The source is an adult in good health.

This clone occurred a few times. The rearrangement uses TRBV5-4 and TRBJ1-2; D call uncertain. The CDR3 spans 13 residues. Germline CDR1 SGHNT, CDR2 YYREEE (reference sequence). V lost 4 bases to trimming and J lost 6 bases, with 13 bases between them. This CDR3 reads CASSPEFADGYTF. CDR3 sequence (DNA): TGTGCCAGCAGCCCGGAGTTCGCGGATGGCTACACCTTC. Full variable domain (remainder filled in from reference TRBV5-4 and TRBJ1-2): ETGVTQSPTHLIKTRGQQVTLRCSSQSGHNTVSWYQQALGQGPQFIFQYYREEENGRGNFPPRFSGLQFPNYSSELNVNALELDDSALYLCASSPEFADGYTFGSGTRLTVV.

The V call is TRBV2, the J call TRBJ1-3, with D possibly being TRBD1 (5 bases). CDR1 is SNHLY and CDR2 is FYNNEI in the germline V gene. CDR3 size: 15 residues. V lost 4 bases and J 7 bases, leaving 17 bases between the germline ends. This chain's CDR3 is CASSAAGIGVNTIYF. CDR3 nucleotides: TGTGCCAGCAGTGCCGCAGGGATAGGTGTCAACACCATATATTTT.

The chain combines TRBV11-2 with TRBJ1-5, with 8 bases that match TRBD1. Germline CDR1 SGHAT, CDR2 FQNNGV. The CDR3 is 16 amino acids. The V segment lost 5 bases and the J segment 1 base; nucleotides outside the gene matches: 7. CDR3 in amino acids: CASSIDRGGSNQPQHF. The CDR3 DNA reads TGTGCCAGCAGCATTGACAGGGGAGGAAGCAATCAGCCCCAGCATTTT. Drawing the rest from reference TRBV11-2 and TRBJ1-5, the complete variable domain is EAGVAQSPRYKIIEKRQSVAFWCNPISGHATLYWYQQILGQGPKLLIQFQNNGVVDDSQLPKDRFSAERLKGVDSTLKIQPAKLEDSAVYLCASSIDRGGSNQPQHFGDGTRLSIL.

The rearrangement uses TRBV7-9 and TRBJ2-5; tentatively, D is TRBD1 (6 bases). This CDR3 is built from 15 residues. Trimming removed 1 base from V and 2 bases from J, with 11 bases in between. Germline V gives CDR1 SEHNR, CDR2 FQNEAQ (reference sequence). The CDR3 here is CASSLGGHTQETQYF. The DNA for the CDR3 is TGTGCCAGCAGCTTAGGGGGACACACACAAGAGACCCAGTACTTC.

This sequence joins TRBV4-1 and TRBJ1-1, with 7 bases identical to TRBD1. Looked up from germline, CDR1 is MGHRA and CDR2 is YSYEKL. The V gene end was trimmed by 4 bases and the J gene end by 5 bases; junction bases not matched to a gene: 10. The CDR3 sequence is 15 residues long. CDR3 protein: CASSPYETGYTEAFF. In nucleotides, the CDR3 is TGCGCCAGCAGCCCCTACGAGACAGGGTATACTGAAGCTTTCTTT.

The chain joins TRBV19 to TRBJ1-4; D is uncertain. CDR3 size: 13 residues. V was clipped by 7 bases and J by 8 bases, with 14 bases between them. CDR1 and CDR2 from the germline V gene are LNHDA and SQIVND (reference sequence). The CDR3 DNA is TGTGCCAGTACTTCCCTAGATGGGGAAAAACTGTTTTTT. It is translated as CASTSLDGEKLFF.

The V gene is TRBV2, the J gene TRBJ1-5; D remains ambiguous. Trimming left V 8 bases short and J 0 bases short, with 8 bases between. Germline V CDR1 and CDR2: SNHLY, FYNNEI. This CDR3 comprises 13 residues. CDR3 residues: CASRDFSNQPQHF. The CDR3 region has the DNA TGTGCCAGCCGGGATTTTAGCAATCAGCCCCAGCATTTT.

The chain uses TRBV9 and TRBJ2-1; the match to TRBD2 covers 10 bases. From germline, CDR1 is SGDLS and CDR2 YYNGEE. This CDR3 contains 15 residues. The V segment lost 0 bases and the J segment 3 bases; nucleotides outside the gene matches: 0. This CDR3 reads CASSVVAGGYNEQFF. The CDR3 nucleotides are TGTGCCAGCAGCGTAGTAGCGGGGGGCTACAATGAGCAGTTCTTC.

This clone was counted a few times. In the same sample, other DNA sequences code for this CDR3. This rearrangement joins TRBV7-3 to TRBJ1-2, with unresolved D. This CDR3 contains 13 residues. Trimming stripped 2 bases from V and 2 bases from J, with 6 bases between. Germline V gene sequence: CDR1 SGHTA, CDR2 FQGTGA. CDR3 coding DNA: TGTGCCAGCAGCTTAGACGGAAACTATGGCTACACCTTC. This codes for CASSLDGNYGYTF.

The chain combines TRBV19 with TRBJ1-2; tentatively, D is TRBD1 (5 bases). The CDR3 spans 14 residues. V lost 6 bases and J 0 bases, leaving 11 bases between the germline ends. Per the germline V gene, CDR1 is LNHDA and CDR2 is SQIVND (reference sequence). The CDR3: CASRNRDANYGYTF. CDR3 nucleotide sequence: TGTGCCAGTAGGAACCGGGACGCTAACTATGGCTACACCTTC.

The rearrangement joins TRBV24-1 to TRBJ2-3, with 12 positions matching TRBD2. Germline CDR1 is KGHDR and CDR2 is SFDVKD. The CDR3 totals 16 residues. V lost 5 bases to trimming and J lost 0 bases; unmatched junction nucleotides: 2. The CDR3 DNA sequence: TGTGCCACCAGTGGGGGGACTAGCGGGAGCACAGATACGCAGTATTTT. Translated, it gives CATSGGTSGSTDTQYF.

V gene TRBV9 combines with J gene TRBJ2-2, with D possibly matching TRBD2 (5 bases). V was shortened by 0 bases and J by 5 bases, with 14 bases between the two germline ends. Germline V gene data show CDR1 as SGDLS and CDR2 as YYNGEE. The CDR3 extends over 16 amino acids. CDR3 amino acids: CASSVAGSTGTGELFF. The CDR3 coding sequence is TGTGCCAGCAGCGTAGCGGGGTCTACTGGGACCGGGGAGCTGTTTTTT.

There are a few counts of this clone. The V gene is TRBV5-1, the J gene TRBJ2-7; 10 positions agree with TRBD2. V shed 0 bases and J 4 bases; nucleotides not matched to a gene: 7. The CDR3 extends over 16 amino acids. Germline V gene sequence: CDR1 SGHRS, CDR2 YFSETQ. The DNA of the CDR3 is TGCGCCAGCAGCTTGGCCGGGGGACTAGCGCATTACGAGCAGTACTTC. Its translation is CASSLAGGLAHYEQYF. The entire variable domain, with the rest obtained from reference TRBV5-1 and TRBJ2-7, is as follows: KAGVTQTPRYLIKTRGQQVTLSCSPISGHRSVSWYQQTPGQGLQFLFEYFSETQRNKGNFPGRFSGRQFSNSRSEMNVSTLELGDSALYLCASSLAGGLAHYEQYFGPGTRLTVT.

The count of this clone is one. The chain employs TRBV1 and TRBJ2-2. TRBV1 is annotated as a pseudogene. The CDR3 has 14 residues. The CDR3, as DNA: TGCACCAGCAGCCCATCCGTGGTGATCGGGGAGCTGTTTTTT. It translates to CTSSPSVVIGELFF.

The chain employs TRBV5-4 and TRBJ1-1, with D perhaps TRBD1 (5 bases). V was trimmed by 4 bases and J by 11 bases, leaving 21 bases between them. The CDR3 is 14 amino acids. The germline V gene has CDR1 SGHNT and CDR2 YYREEE (reference sequence). CDR3 nucleotides: TGTGCCAGCAGCCCGGGGGGTAGCCAGGTGAAGGCTTTCTTT. It codes for CASSPGGSQVKAFF. The full variable domain, completed using reference TRBV5-4 and TRBJ1-1, is ETGVTQSPTHLIKTRGQQVTLRCSSQSGHNTVSWYQQALGQGPQFIFQYYREEENGRGNFPPRFSGLQFPNYSSELNVNALELDDSALYLCASSPGGSQVKAFFGQGTRLTVV.

This sequence joins TRBV11-2 and TRBJ2-1; 9 bases are a match to TRBD2. The CDR3 consists of 18 residues. Germline CDR1 reads SGHAT; CDR2 reads FQNNGV. The V and J ends lost 0 bases and 2 bases, in that order; junction bases with no gene match: 8. CDR3 nucleotide sequence: TGTGCCAGCAGCTTAGATCTGGGGCTAGCGGGGCCCTACAATGAGCAGTTCTTC. Protein sequence: CASSLDLGLAGPYNEQFF. Together with reference TRBV11-2 and TRBJ2-1, the CDR3 gives the full variable domain: EAGVAQSPRYKIIEKRQSVAFWCNPISGHATLYWYQQILGQGPKLLIQFQNNGVVDDSQLPKDRFSAERLKGVDSTLKIQPAKLEDSAVYLCASSLDLGLAGPYNEQFFGPGTRLTVL.

This chain joins TRBV7-2 and TRBJ2-7; 11 nucleotides agree with TRBD1. This CDR3 region has 14 residues. Germline loops: CDR1 SGHTA, CDR2 FQGNSA. The trim removed 6 bases at V and 5 bases at J, leaving 6 bases unmatched. CDR3 sequence reads: CASSSDRGLNEQYF. CDR3 sequence (DNA): TGTGCCAGCAGTTCGGACAGGGGGCTCAACGAGCAGTACTTC.

The CDR3 bases are TGCGCCAGCAGACAGGGGACAGATACGCAGTATTTT. This sequence encodes CASRQGTDTQYF. The chain employs TRBV5-1 and TRBJ2-3, with TRBD1 identical over 7 bases. The CDR3 length is 12 residues. The J segment lost 3 bases and the V segment lost 5 bases, leaving 0 bases of the junction unmatched. CDR1 is SGHRS and CDR2 is YFSETQ in the germline V gene.

The chain combines TRBV6-6 with TRBJ2-7; TRBD2 aligns across 10 bases. The V gene end was trimmed by 5 bases and the J gene end by 4 bases; junction bases not matched to a gene: 8. Germline V CDR1 and CDR2: MNHNY, SVGAGI (reference sequence). CDR3 size: 15 residues. Here the CDR3 DNA reads TGTGCCAGCAGTCCTAGCGGGGGCGCGAGGTACGAGCAGTACTTC. This translates into CASSPSGGARYEQYF.

The chain employs TRBV19 and TRBJ1-6; maybe TRBD1 (6 bases). V was cut by 7 bases and J by 9 bases, with 13 bases left in between. This CDR3 spans 13 amino acids. The germline gives CDR1 LNHDA, CDR2 SQIVND (reference sequence). For the CDR3, the DNA is TGTGCCAGTATTGCGGGGGGCAGTTCACCCCTCCACTTT. Amino acid sequence: CASIAGGSSPLHF.

This chain joins TRBV7-9 and TRBJ2-2, with 11 bases that match TRBD2. CDR3 length equals 16 residues. J gave up 2 bases and V 4 bases, and 3 bases lay outside the gene matches. Germline CDR1 and CDR2: SEHNR and FQNEAQ (reference sequence). CDR3 DNA: TGTGCCAGCAGCTACCGACTAGCGGGAAACACCGGGGAGCTGTTTTTT. Residues: CASSYRLAGNTGELFF.

The chain has TRBV14 and TRBJ2-3; D may match TRBD1 or TRBD2 (6 bases each). Looked up from germline, CDR1 is SGHDN and CDR2 is FVKESK. Between the trimmed V and J ends, which lost 4 bases and 5 bases, there was a span of 13 bases. The CDR3 runs 14 residues. CDR3 sequence reads: CASSPLGGEDTQYF. DNA for the CDR3: TGTGCCAGCAGCCCCCTCGGGGGCGAAGATACGCAGTATTTT. Full variable domain (rest looked up from reference TRBV14 and TRBJ2-3): EAGVTQFPSHSVIEKGQTVTLRCDPISGHDNLYWYRRVMGKEIKFLLHFVKESKQDESGMPNNRFLAERTGGTYSTLKVQPAELEDSGVYFCASSPLGGEDTQYFGPGTRLTVL.

V and J are TRBV7-9 and TRBJ1-2, with 11 nucleotides matching TRBD1. V dropped 5 bases and J dropped 4; count of bases not matched to a gene: 3. Germline CDR1 and CDR2: SEHNR and FQNEAQ (reference sequence). The CDR3 runs 14 residues. The chain's CDR3 is CASSSGQGAYGYTF. The CDR3 DNA follows: TGTGCCAGCAGCAGCGGACAGGGGGCCTATGGCTACACCTTC.

The chain links TRBV11-2 to TRBJ1-1; D unclear. The CDR3 consists of 12 residues. Germline CDR1 SGHAT, CDR2 FQNNGV. V lost 2 bases and J 3 bases, leaving 4 bases between the germline ends. The CDR3 region is CASSLTDTEAFF. The CDR3 DNA is TGTGCCAGCAGCTTAACAGACACTGAAGCTTTCTTT.

This chain links TRBV11-2 with TRBJ1-6; no reliable D call. The V end lost 1 base, the J end lost 11 bases, and 6 bases lay between the germline ends. The CDR3 runs 12 residues. Germline-derived CDR1 and CDR2 are SGHAT and FQNNGV. Written as DNA, the CDR3 is TGTGCCAGCAGCTTAGTACGTCCACCCCTCCACTTT. Translated, it gives CASSLVRPPLHF.

The chain employs TRBV15 and TRBJ2-1; D might be TRBD2 (5 bases). V was shortened by 0 bases and J by 16 bases, with 10 bases between the two germline ends. The germline V gene has CDR1 LNHNV and CDR2 YYDKDF (reference sequence). The CDR3 has 11 amino acids. The CDR3 is CATSRDRTFFF. DNA for the CDR3: TGTGCCACCAGCAGAGATAGGACTTTCTTCTTC.

V and J are TRBV12-3 or TRBV12-4 and TRBJ1-1; D remains ambiguous. With 3 bases removed from V and 6 bases from J, the gap between germline ends came to 8 bases. The CDR3 is made up of 12 amino acids. This CDR3 is CASSFNLAEAFF. The CDR3 coding sequence is TGTGCCAGCAGTTTTAATTTGGCTGAAGCTTTCTTT.

J is TRBJ1-3 and V is TRBV2; 7 nucleotides match TRBD1. The ends lost 4 bases at V and 4 bases at J; junction bases unmatched: 4. The CDR3 has 14 amino acids. Germline values: CDR1 SNHLY, CDR2 FYNNEI. CDR3 bases: TGTGCCAGCAGTGTTGACAGGGCAGGAAACACCATATATTTT. This translates into CASSVDRAGNTIYF.

V gene TRBV5-1 combines with J gene TRBJ2-3; 8 bases fit TRBD1. Germline CDR1 reads SGHRS; CDR2 reads YFSETQ. The CDR3 runs 15 residues. V lost 0 bases and J lost 1; bases outside the gene matches: 1. The CDR3: CASSLGQGRTDTQYF. In nucleotides, the CDR3 is TGCGCCAGCAGCTTGGGACAGGGGCGCACAGATACGCAGTATTTT.

The chain combines TRBV5-1 with TRBJ1-1, with D perhaps TRBD1 (6 bases). Germline V gene data show CDR1 as SGHRS and CDR2 as YFSETQ. This CDR3 spans 15 amino acids. Trimming removed 3 bases at V and 10 bases at J, with 22 bases between. Written as DNA, the CDR3 is TGCGCCAGCAGCTACGCGGGGGCTCTAGGGAATGGAGCTTTCTTT. As protein: CASSYAGALGNGAFF.

This rearrangement joins TRBV3-1 (or the pseudogene TRBV3-2) to TRBJ1-1; tentatively, D is TRBD1 (5 bases). The CDR3 sequence is 14 residues long. V was trimmed by 0 bases and J by 9 bases, leaving 14 bases between them. Germline-derived CDR1 and CDR2 are LGHDT and YNNKEL (reference sequence). CDR3 nucleotide sequence: TGTGCCAGCAGCCAAGAGGGGGAGGACGGTCAAGCTTTCTTT. Its protein product is CASSQEGEDGQAFF.

This chain uses TRBV5-1 with TRBJ2-5; D is perhaps TRBD2 (6 bases). The length of the CDR3 is 13 residues. Germline CDR1 and CDR2: SGHRS and YFSETQ. V gave up 4 bases and J gave up 5 bases, with 12 bases separating them. CDR3 DNA: TGCGCCAGCAGCGTTACTAGCTGGGAGACCCAGTACTTC. Its translation: CASSVTSWETQYF.